These T cell receptor beta chains were read from a single sample in a study of blood T cell repertoires in COVID-19. Libraries were prepared by immunoSEQ multiplex PCR; TCRdb keeps only in-frame clonotypes and omits some of them. The sample shows 30,000 to 40,000 clones, roughly 88% of them seen only once. The sequenced sample was peripheral blood. The origin of the receptors is a human donor in a cohort sampled during active COVID-19. Both conserved end residues are part of each CDR3. The D gene is left open where the match is weak. Size values are once, few and many counts, or a class for expanded clones, and some rows have none.

J gene: TRBJ2-3
CDR3 length: 15
clone size: NA
V gene: TRBV10-1
D gene: TRBD2
CDR3 DNA: TGCGCCAGCAGTGACCGGACTAGTTGGACAGATACGCAGTATTTT
CDR3 protein: CASSDRTSWTDTQYF

J gene: TRBJ2-1
CDR3 length: 14
clone size: NA
V gene: TRBV5-4
D gene: NA
CDR3 DNA: TGTGCCAGCAGCCCCGGGGGCTCCTACAATGAGCAGTTCTTC
CDR3 protein: CASSPGGSYNEQFF

J gene: TRBJ2-2
CDR3 length: 18
clone size: NA
V gene: TRBV5-1
D gene: TRBD2
CDR3 DNA: TGCGCCAGCAGCTTGACTCCTATAGCGGGGGCGAACACCGGGGAGCTGTTTTTT
CDR3 protein: CASSLTPIAGANTGELFF

J gene: TRBJ1-6
CDR3 length: 15
clone size: NA
V gene: TRBV10-2
D gene: TRBD1
CDR3 DNA: TGCGCCAGCAGGGGAGGACAGGGTTGGAATTCACCCCTCCACTTT
CDR3 protein: CASRGGQGWNSPLHF

J gene: TRBJ2-1
CDR3 length: 16
clone size: once
V gene: TRBV27
D gene: TRBD1
CDR3 DNA: TGTGCCAGCAGTAGAATCGACAGGGTACTCGACAATGAGCAGTTCTTC
CDR3 protein: CASSRIDRVLDNEQFF

J gene: TRBJ2-5
CDR3 length: 12
clone size: NA
V gene: TRBV6-6
D gene: NA
CDR3 DNA: TGTGCCAGCAGTTACAGCTATGAGACCCAGTACTTC
CDR3 protein: CASSYSYETQYF

J gene: TRBJ1-2
CDR3 length: 18
clone size: NA
V gene: TRBV5-4
D gene: NA
CDR3 DNA: TGTGCCAGCAGCTTGGGGGGGCCAGGGGTACAAGGTTTCTATGGCTACACCTTC
CDR3 protein: CASSLGGPGVQGFYGYTF

J gene: TRBJ2-4
CDR3 length: 13
clone size: NA
V gene: TRBV10-2
D gene: NA
CDR3 DNA: TGCGCCAGCAGTGAGTCGATGCGAAACATTCAGTACTTC
CDR3 protein: CASSESMRNIQYF

J gene: TRBJ1-5
CDR3 length: 16
clone size: NA
V gene: TRBV24-1
D gene: TRBD1
CDR3 DNA: TGTGCCACCAGTGGAGGGGACAGGGTGGTCAATCAGCCCCAGCATTTT
CDR3 protein: CATSGGDRVVNQPQHF

J gene: TRBJ2-1
CDR3 length: 16
clone size: NA
V gene: TRBV6-2/TRBV6-3
D gene: NA
CDR3 DNA: TGTGCCAGCAGTTACTCGAACTTGCGGGTGTACAATGAGCAGTTCTTC
CDR3 protein: CASSYSNLRVYNEQFF

J gene: TRBJ2-1
CDR3 length: 15
clone size: NA
V gene: TRBV13
D gene: NA
CDR3 DNA: TGTGCCAGCACTTATGGCCTAGCGAGCTACAATGAGCAGTTCTTC
CDR3 protein: CASTYGLASYNEQFF

J gene: TRBJ2-2
CDR3 length: 15
clone size: NA
V gene: TRBV6-6
D gene: NA
CDR3 DNA: TGTGCCAGCAGTTTGATGGGGGGTGAAACCGGGGAGCTGTTTTTT
CDR3 protein: CASSLMGGETGELFF

J gene: TRBJ2-3
CDR3 length: 16
clone size: NA
V gene: TRBV5-1
D gene: NA
CDR3 DNA: TGCGCCAGCAGCCCCACCGGCCAGGGGAGTACAGATACGCAGTATTTT
CDR3 protein: CASSPTGQGSTDTQYF

J gene: TRBJ1-5
CDR3 length: 15
clone size: once
V gene: TRBV2
D gene: NA
CDR3 DNA: TGTGCCAGCAGCCATCTGGACAGAAGCAATCAGCCCCAGCATTTT
CDR3 protein: CASSHLDRSNQPQHF

J gene: TRBJ2-2
CDR3 length: 14
clone size: NA
V gene: TRBV6-4
D gene: NA
CDR3 DNA: TGTGCCACACGGTCGGGGGTCAACACCGGGGAGCTGTTTTTT
CDR3 protein: CATRSGVNTGELFF

J gene: TRBJ2-3
CDR3 length: 16
clone size: few
V gene: TRBV4-1
D gene: NA
CDR3 DNA: TGCGCCAGCAGTCGCGGGGACCAGGCACTCACAGATACGCAGTATTTT
CDR3 protein: CASSRGDQALTDTQYF

J gene: TRBJ2-2
CDR3 length: 17
clone size: NA
V gene: TRBV25-1
D gene: NA
CDR3 DNA: TGTGCCCGCGGCGGCAGGGGACTAACCTGGATGGCCGGGGAGCTGTTTTTT
CDR3 protein: CARGGRGLTWMAGELFF

J gene: TRBJ2-7
CDR3 length: 14
clone size: few
V gene: TRBV28
D gene: TRBD2
CDR3 DNA: TGTGCCAGCAGGGGACTAGCGGGGAGGTACGAGCAGTACTTC
CDR3 protein: CASRGLAGRYEQYF

J gene: TRBJ1-1
CDR3 length: 13
clone size: once
V gene: TRBV6-5
D gene: TRBD1
CDR3 DNA: TGTGCCAGCAGGACAGGGATAGTCACTGAAGCTTTCTTT
CDR3 protein: CASRTGIVTEAFF

J gene: TRBJ2-7
CDR3 length: 15
clone size: NA
V gene: TRBV9
D gene: NA
CDR3 DNA: TGTGCCAGCAGCGTAGCCATCGCGCCCTCCTACGAGCAGTACTTC
CDR3 protein: CASSVAIAPSYEQYF

J gene: TRBJ1-6
CDR3 length: 15
clone size: NA
V gene: TRBV6-5
D gene: NA
CDR3 DNA: TGTGCCAGCAGTTACTGGACCACCGCGGGGTCACCCCTCCACTTT
CDR3 protein: CASSYWTTAGSPLHF

J gene: TRBJ2-2
CDR3 length: 16
clone size: NA
V gene: TRBV10-2
D gene: NA
CDR3 DNA: TGCGCCAGCAGTGAAGGTACAGGGAGGAACACCGGGGAGCTGTTTTTT
CDR3 protein: CASSEGTGRNTGELFF

J gene: TRBJ2-3
CDR3 length: 15
clone size: NA
V gene: TRBV7-8
D gene: NA
CDR3 DNA: TGTGCCAGCAGCCGATACAGGGAACACACAGATACGCAGTATTTT
CDR3 protein: CASSRYREHTDTQYF

J gene: TRBJ2-7
CDR3 length: 14
clone size: NA
V gene: TRBV2
D gene: TRBD1
CDR3 DNA: TGTGCCAGCAGCCGGGACAGGAGCTCCTACGAGCAGTACTTC
CDR3 protein: CASSRDRSSYEQYF

J gene: TRBJ2-7
CDR3 length: 15
clone size: NA
V gene: TRBV5-4
D gene: TRBD1
CDR3 DNA: TGTGCCAGCAGCTTGCGGGGACAGGGGGCCTACGAGCAGTACTTC
CDR3 protein: CASSLRGQGAYEQYF

J gene: TRBJ1-5
CDR3 length: 17
clone size: NA
V gene: TRBV6-1
D gene: TRBD1
CDR3 DNA: TGTGCCAGCAGTGAAGCTAGGGGGCCCTGGAGCAATCAGCCCCAGCATTTT
CDR3 protein: CASSEARGPWSNQPQHF

J gene: TRBJ2-5
CDR3 length: 15
clone size: NA
V gene: TRBV2
D gene: TRBD2
CDR3 DNA: TGTGCCAGCAGCCTACTAGCGGGGGGCCAGGAGACCCAGTACTTC
CDR3 protein: CASSLLAGGQETQYF